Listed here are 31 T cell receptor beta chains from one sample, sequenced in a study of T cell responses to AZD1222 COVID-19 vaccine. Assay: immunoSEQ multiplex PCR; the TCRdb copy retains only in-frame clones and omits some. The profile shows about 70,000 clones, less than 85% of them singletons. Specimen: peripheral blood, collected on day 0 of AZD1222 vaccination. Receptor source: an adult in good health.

CDR3 bases: TGTGCCAGCAGCCCAAAACCAGGGGGAGACACCGGGGAGCTGTTTTTT. It yields the protein CASSPKPGGDTGELFF. The V gene is TRBV7-6, the J gene TRBJ2-2; 7 bases are a match to TRBD1. Germline CDR1 and CDR2: SGHVS and FNYEAQ. V trimming: 5 bases; J trimming: 3 bases; junction bases outside the gene matches: 9. The CDR3 is 16 amino acids.

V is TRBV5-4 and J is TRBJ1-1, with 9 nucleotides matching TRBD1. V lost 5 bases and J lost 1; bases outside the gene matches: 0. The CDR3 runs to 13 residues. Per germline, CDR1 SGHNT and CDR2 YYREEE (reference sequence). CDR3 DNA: TGTGCCAGCAGACAGGGGGCGAACACTGAAGCTTTCTTT. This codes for CASRQGANTEAFF.

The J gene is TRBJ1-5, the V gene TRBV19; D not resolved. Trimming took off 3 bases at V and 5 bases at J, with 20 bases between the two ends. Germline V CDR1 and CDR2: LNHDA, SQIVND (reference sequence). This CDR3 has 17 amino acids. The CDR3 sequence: CASSITPQIGFHQPQHF. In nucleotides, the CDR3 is TGTGCCAGTAGTATCACTCCACAGATCGGTTTTCATCAGCCCCAGCATTTT.

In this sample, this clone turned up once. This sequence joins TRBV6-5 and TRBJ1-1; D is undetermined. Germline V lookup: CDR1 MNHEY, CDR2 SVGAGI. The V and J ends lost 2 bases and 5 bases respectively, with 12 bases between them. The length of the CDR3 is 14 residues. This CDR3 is CASSYPGRLTEAFF. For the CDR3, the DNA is TGTGCCAGCAGTTACCCAGGCCGACTTACTGAAGCTTTCTTT.

Here the CDR3 reads CASSTPDGHQETQYF. The CDR3 DNA reads TGTGCCAGCAGCACCCCGGACGGACACCAAGAGACCCAGTACTTC. The V and J genes are TRBV21-1 and TRBJ2-5. TRBV21-1 is noted as a pseudogene. There are 15 residues in the CDR3.

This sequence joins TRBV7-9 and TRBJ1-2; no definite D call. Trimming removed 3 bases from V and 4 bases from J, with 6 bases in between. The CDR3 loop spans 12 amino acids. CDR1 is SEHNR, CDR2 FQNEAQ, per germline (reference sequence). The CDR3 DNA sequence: TGTGCCAGCAGCTTCGGACCCTATGGCTACACCTTC. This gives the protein CASSFGPYGYTF. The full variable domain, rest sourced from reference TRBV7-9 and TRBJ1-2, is DTGVSQNPRHKITKRGQNVTFRCDPISEHNRLYWYRQTLGQGPEFLTYFQNEAQLEKSRLLSDRFSAERPKGSFSTLEIQRTEQGDSAMYLCASSFGPYGYTFGSGTRLTVV.

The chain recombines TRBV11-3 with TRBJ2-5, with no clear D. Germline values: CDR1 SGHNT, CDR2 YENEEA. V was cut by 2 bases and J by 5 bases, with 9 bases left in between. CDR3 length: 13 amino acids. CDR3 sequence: CASSLRGWETQYF. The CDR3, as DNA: TGTGCCAGCAGCTTACGTGGGTGGGAGACCCAGTACTTC.

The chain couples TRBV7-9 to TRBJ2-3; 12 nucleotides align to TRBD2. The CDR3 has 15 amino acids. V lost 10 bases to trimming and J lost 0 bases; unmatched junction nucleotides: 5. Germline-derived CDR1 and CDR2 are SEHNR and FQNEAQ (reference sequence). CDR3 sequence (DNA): TGTGCCATCCCACTAGCGGGGGGAAGCACAGATACGCAGTATTTT. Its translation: CAIPLAGGSTDTQYF.

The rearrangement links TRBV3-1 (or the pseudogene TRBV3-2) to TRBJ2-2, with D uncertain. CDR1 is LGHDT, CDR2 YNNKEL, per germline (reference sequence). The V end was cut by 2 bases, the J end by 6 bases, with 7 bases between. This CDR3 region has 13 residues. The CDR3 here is CASSQKAPGELFF. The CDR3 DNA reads TGTGCCAGCAGCCAAAAAGCTCCCGGGGAGCTGTTTTTT.

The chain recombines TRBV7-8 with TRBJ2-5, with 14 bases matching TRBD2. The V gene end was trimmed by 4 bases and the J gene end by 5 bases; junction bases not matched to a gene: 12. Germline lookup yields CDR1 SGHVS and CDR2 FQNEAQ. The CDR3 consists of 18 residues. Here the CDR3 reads CASSSETSGRALGETQYF. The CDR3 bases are TGTGCCAGCAGCTCAGAGACTAGCGGGAGGGCCCTAGGGGAGACCCAGTACTTC. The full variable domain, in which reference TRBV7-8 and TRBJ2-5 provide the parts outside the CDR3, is GAGVSQSPRYKVAKRGQDVALRCDPISGHVSLFWYQQALGQGPEFLTYFQNEAQLDKSGLPSDRFFAERPEGSVSTLKIQRTQQEDSAVYLCASSSETSGRALGETQYFGPGTRLLVL.

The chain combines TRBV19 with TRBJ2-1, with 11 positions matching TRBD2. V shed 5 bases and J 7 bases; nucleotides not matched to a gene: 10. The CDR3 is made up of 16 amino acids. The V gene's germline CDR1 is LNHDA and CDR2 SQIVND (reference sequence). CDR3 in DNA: TGTGCCAGTAGTGGGTTAGCGGGAGGGCCAGTAAATGAGCAGTTCTTC. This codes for CASSGLAGGPVNEQFF.

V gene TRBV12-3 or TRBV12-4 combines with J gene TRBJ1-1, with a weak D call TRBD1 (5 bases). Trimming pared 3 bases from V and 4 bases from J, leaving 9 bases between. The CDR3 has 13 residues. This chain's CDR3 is CASSFLGLTEAFF. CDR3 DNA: TGTGCCAGCAGTTTTTTGGGACTCACTGAAGCTTTCTTT.

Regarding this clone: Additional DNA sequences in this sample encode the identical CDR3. This chain's CDR3 is CSARGGTEAFF. The CDR3 coding sequence is TGCAGCGCCAGGGGGGGGACTGAAGCTTTCTTT. The J gene is TRBJ1-1, the V gene TRBV20-1; 7 bases line up with TRBD1. The CDR3 covers 11 residues. Germline loops: CDR1 DFQATT, CDR2 SNEGSKA (reference sequence).

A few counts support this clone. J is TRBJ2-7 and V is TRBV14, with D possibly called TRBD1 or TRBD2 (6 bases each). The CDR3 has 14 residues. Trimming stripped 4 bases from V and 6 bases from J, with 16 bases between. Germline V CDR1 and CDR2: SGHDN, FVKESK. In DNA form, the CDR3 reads TGTGCCAGCAGCCGGAGGGGTACAGGGTCCGAGCAGTACTTC. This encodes CASSRRGTGSEQYF. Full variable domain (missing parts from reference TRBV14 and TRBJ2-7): EAGVTQFPSHSVIEKGQTVTLRCDPISGHDNLYWYRRVMGKEIKFLLHFVKESKQDESGMPNNRFLAERTGGTYSTLKVQPAELEDSGVYFCASSRRGTGSEQYFGPGTRLTVT.

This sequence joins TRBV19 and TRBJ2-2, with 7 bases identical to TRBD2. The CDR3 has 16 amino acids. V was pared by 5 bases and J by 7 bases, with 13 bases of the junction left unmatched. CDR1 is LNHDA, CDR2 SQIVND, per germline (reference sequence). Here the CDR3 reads CASSRGGRSLDGELFF. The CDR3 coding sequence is TGTGCCAGTAGTCGGGGCGGGAGATCATTGGACGGGGAGCTGTTTTTT.

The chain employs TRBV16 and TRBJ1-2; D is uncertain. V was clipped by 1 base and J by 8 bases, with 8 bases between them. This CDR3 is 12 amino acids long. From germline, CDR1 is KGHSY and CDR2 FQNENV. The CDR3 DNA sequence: TGTGCCAGCAGCCAATTTTTAGGAGGCTACACCTTC. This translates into CASSQFLGGYTF.

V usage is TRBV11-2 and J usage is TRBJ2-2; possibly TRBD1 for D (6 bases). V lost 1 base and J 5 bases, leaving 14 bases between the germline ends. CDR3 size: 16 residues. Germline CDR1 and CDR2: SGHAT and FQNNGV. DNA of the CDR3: TGTGCCAGCAGCTTAGGGCAGGGGCGCAGGACCGGGGAGCTGTTTTTT. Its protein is CASSLGQGRRTGELFF.

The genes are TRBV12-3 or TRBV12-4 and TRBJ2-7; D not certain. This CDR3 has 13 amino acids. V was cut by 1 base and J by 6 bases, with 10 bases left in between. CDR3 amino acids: CASSLDFLVEQYF. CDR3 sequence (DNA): TGTGCCAGCAGTTTAGACTTCCTGGTCGAGCAGTACTTC.

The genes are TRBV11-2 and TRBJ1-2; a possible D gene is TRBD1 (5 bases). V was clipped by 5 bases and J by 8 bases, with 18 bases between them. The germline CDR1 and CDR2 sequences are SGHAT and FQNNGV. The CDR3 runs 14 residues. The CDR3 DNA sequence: TGTGCCAGCAGCACCACGCGGGACCCAAGGGGCTACACCTTC. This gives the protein CASSTTRDPRGYTF.

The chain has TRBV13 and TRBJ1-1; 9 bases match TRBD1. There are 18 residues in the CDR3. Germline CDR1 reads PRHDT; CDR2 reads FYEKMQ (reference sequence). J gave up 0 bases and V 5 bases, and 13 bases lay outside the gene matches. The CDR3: CASSPTQGAFGVNTEAFF. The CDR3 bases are TGTGCCAGCAGCCCTACACAGGGGGCATTCGGCGTGAACACTGAAGCTTTCTTT. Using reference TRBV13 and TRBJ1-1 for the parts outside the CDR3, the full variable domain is AAGVIQSPRHLIKEKRETATLKCYPIPRHDTVYWYQQGPGQDPQFLISFYEKMQSDKGSIPDRFSAQQFSDYHSELNMSSLELGDSALYFCASSPTQGAFGVNTEAFFGQGTRLTVV.

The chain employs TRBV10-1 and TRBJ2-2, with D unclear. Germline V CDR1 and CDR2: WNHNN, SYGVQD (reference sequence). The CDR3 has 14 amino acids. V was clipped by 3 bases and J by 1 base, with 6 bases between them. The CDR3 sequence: CASSDPLNTGELFF. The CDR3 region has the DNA TGCGCCAGCAGTGACCCGTTGAACACCGGGGAGCTGTTTTTT.

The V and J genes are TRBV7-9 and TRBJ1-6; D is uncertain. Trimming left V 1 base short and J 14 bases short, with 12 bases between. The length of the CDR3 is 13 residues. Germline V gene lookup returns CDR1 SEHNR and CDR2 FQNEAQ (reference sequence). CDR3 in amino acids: CASSLGPQEALHF. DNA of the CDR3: TGTGCCAGCAGCTTAGGGCCCCAGGAGGCCCTCCACTTT.

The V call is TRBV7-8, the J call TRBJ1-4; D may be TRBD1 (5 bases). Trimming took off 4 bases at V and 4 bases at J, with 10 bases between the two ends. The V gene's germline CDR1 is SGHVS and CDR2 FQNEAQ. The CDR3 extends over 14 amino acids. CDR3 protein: CASSSSGYNEKLFF. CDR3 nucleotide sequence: TGTGCCAGCAGCTCCTCAGGGTATAATGAAAAACTGTTTTTT.

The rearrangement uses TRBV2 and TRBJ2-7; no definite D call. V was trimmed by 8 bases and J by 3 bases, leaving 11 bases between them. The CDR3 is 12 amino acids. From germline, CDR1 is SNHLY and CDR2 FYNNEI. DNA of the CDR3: TGTGCCAGCCACAATGACGGCTACGAGCAGTACTTC. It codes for CASHNDGYEQYF.

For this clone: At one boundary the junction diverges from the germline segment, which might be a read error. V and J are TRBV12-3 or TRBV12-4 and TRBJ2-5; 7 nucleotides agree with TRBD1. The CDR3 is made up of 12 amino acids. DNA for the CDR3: TGTGCCAGCAGCAGACCGGGACAGTGGGTTCACTTC. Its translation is CASSRPGQWVHF.

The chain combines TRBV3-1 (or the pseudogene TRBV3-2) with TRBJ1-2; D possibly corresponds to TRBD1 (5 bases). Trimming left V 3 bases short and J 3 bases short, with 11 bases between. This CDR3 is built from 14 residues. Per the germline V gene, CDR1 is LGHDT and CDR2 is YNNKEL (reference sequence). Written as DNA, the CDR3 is TGTGCCAGCAGCCATCGGGGGGATTACTATGGCTACACCTTC. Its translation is CASSHRGDYYGYTF.

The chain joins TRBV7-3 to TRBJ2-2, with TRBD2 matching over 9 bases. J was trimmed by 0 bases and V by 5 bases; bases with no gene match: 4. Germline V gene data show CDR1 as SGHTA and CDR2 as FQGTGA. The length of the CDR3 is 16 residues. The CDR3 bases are TGTGCCAGCAGCATTAGCGGGGGCCCGAACACCGGGGAGCTGTTTTTT. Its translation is CASSISGGPNTGELFF.

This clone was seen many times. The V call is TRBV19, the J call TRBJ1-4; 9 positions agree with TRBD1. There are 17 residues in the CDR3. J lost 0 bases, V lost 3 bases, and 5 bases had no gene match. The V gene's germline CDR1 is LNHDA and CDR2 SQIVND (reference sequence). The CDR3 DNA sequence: TGTGCCAGTAGTATGGACAGGGGAACTTCAACTAATGAAAAACTGTTTTTT. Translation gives CASSMDRGTSTNEKLFF.

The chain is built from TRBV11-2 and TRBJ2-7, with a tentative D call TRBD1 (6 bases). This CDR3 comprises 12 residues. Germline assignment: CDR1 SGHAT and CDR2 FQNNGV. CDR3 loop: CRSSDSSYEQYF. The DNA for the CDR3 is TGTCGAAGCTCGGACAGCTCCTACGAGCAGTACTTC.

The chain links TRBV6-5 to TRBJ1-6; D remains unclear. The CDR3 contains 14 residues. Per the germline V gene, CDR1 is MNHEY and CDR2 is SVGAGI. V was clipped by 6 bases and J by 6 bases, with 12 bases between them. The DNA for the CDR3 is TGTGCCAGCAGGACCAATATTGGTAATTCACCCCTCCACTTT. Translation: CASRTNIGNSPLHF.

The CDR3 coding sequence is TGTGCCAGCATCCGGGCTAGCGGGATGCCTTGGGAGCAGTACTTC. It translates to CASIRASGMPWEQYF. The rearrangement joins TRBV6-5 to TRBJ2-7; 9 bases map to TRBD2. The CDR3 is 15 amino acids. The germline CDR1 and CDR2 sequences are MNHEY and SVGAGI. Trimming cost V 7 bases and J 7 bases; bases outside gene matches: 14.